The 30 T cell receptor beta chains in this list originate from one sample, sequenced in a study of monozygotic twins with inflammatory bowel disease. TCRdb reanalyzed the 5' RACE reads, giving one entry per CDR3 protein sequence and no DNA. This sample lists about 160,000 distinct CDR3 sequences; its ten largest clones have approximately 2.4%. Sequencing used blood. All receptors derive from a human donor with ulcerative colitis or Crohn's disease, or a healthy co-twin of an affected twin (not recorded which).

The chain recombines TRBV7-2 with TRBJ2-5; the TRBD2 assignment by TCRdb is unverifiable without DNA. CDR3 size: 13 residues. Germline values: CDR1 SGHTA, CDR2 FQGNSA. CDR3 loop: CASTRLAGETQYF.

The V and J genes are TRBV24-1 and TRBJ1-1; TCRdb's D call, TRBD1, is unchecked because there is no DNA. The CDR3 has 19 amino acids. Germline loops: CDR1 KGHDR, CDR2 SFDVKD. CDR3: CATSDSPGQVRGPNTEAFF.

The chain links TRBV2 to TRBJ2-5. Germline CDR1 reads SNHLY; CDR2 reads FYNNEI. CDR3 length equals 13 residues. The chain's CDR3 is CASRGGDQETQYF.

The chain joins TRBV6-5 to TRBJ2-3; TCRdb returns TRBD2, unconfirmable since there is no DNA. CDR3 length: 15 residues. Germline CDR1 is MNHEY and CDR2 is SVGAGI. CDR3 residues: CASSYFAGRSDTQYF.

This rearrangement joins TRBV10-3 to TRBJ2-3; TCRdb gives TRBD1 as the D gene, but with no DNA this cannot be confirmed. The CDR3 runs to 13 residues. CDR1 and CDR2 (germline): ENHRY, SYGVKD. CDR3: CAISEGAEDTQYF.

The rearrangement joins TRBV5-6 to TRBJ1-1; the D call from TCRdb, TRBD1, cannot be confirmed without DNA. The CDR3 is 17 residues long. The germline V gene has CDR1 SGHDT and CDR2 YYEEEE. The CDR3 here is CASSLEWTYSMNTEAFF.

The rearrangement links TRBV5-4 to TRBJ1-2; the TCRdb call, TRBD1, lacks DNA for checking. This CDR3 spans 15 amino acids. CDR1 and CDR2 from the germline V gene are SGHNT and YYREEE (reference sequence). The CDR3 loop is CASSHLEGTGAGYTF.

The gene calls are TRBV29-1 and TRBJ1-2; the TCRdb D gene call, TRBD1, has no DNA to confirm it. CDR3 length: 15 residues. Germline lookup yields CDR1 SQVTM and CDR2 ANQGSEA. The CDR3 sequence: CSVEGVGARSYGYTF.

The CDR3 reads CASSRRDPRPYEQYF. V and J are TRBV5-1 and TRBJ2-7; TCRdb calls TRBD1, which cannot be checked without DNA. From germline, CDR1 is SGHRS and CDR2 YFSETQ. This CDR3 has 15 residues.

The CDR3 loop reads CATDSSSNQPQHF. V usage is TRBV19 and J usage is TRBJ1-5; TCRdb's D call of TRBD1 is untestable without DNA. The germline V gene has CDR1 LNHDA and CDR2 SQIVND (reference sequence). This CDR3 has 13 residues.

The chain recombines TRBV28 with TRBJ1-2; lacking DNA, the TRBD1 call made by TCRdb goes unchecked. The germline V gene has CDR1 MDHEN and CDR2 SYDVKM. CDR3 length: 14 residues. The CDR3 protein is CASRLDRRNYGYTF.

The J gene is TRBJ1-4, the V gene TRBV7-2; the TCRdb call, TRBD1, lacks DNA for checking. CDR1 and CDR2 from the germline V gene are SGHTA and FQGNSA. The CDR3 spans 15 residues. CDR3 loop: CASSSQGKGHEILFF.

This CDR3 is CASSLWGMGASGDSYEQYF. The J gene is TRBJ2-7, the V gene TRBV5-4; TCRdb selects TRBD2, and the lack of DNA leaves this call unchecked. CDR3 length: 19 amino acids. Germline V CDR1 and CDR2: SGHNT, YYREEE (reference sequence). The full variable domain, completed using reference TRBV5-4 and TRBJ2-7, is ETGVTQSPTHLIKTRGQQVTLRCSSQSGHNTVSWYQQALGQGPQFIFQYYREEENGRGNFPPRFSGLQFPNYSSELNVNALELDDSALYLCASSLWGMGASGDSYEQYFGPGTRLTVT.

V usage is TRBV7-2 and J usage is TRBJ2-3; TCRdb's D call, TRBD1, is unchecked because there is no DNA. This CDR3 is 15 amino acids long. Germline CDR1 SGHTA, CDR2 FQGNSA. The CDR3 is CASSLVGPGTDTQYF.

The V call is TRBV12-3 or TRBV12-4, the J call TRBJ1-4. CDR3 length equals 15 residues. The CDR3 is CASTLRADRNEKLFF.

The rearrangement uses TRBV3-1 and TRBJ1-1. CDR1 is LGHDT, CDR2 YNNKEL, per germline (reference sequence). The CDR3 length is 12 residues. CDR3 protein: CASSPGNAEAFF.

The CDR3 loop is CASSFLQGQQYF. This chain connects TRBV12-3 or TRBV12-4 to TRBJ2-7; no DNA is available, so the TRBD1 call from TCRdb remains unchecked. The CDR3 loop spans 12 amino acids.

The V gene is TRBV20-1, the J gene TRBJ2-5; TCRdb selects TRBD1, and the lack of DNA leaves this call unchecked. The CDR3 is 15 residues long. In germline, CDR1 is DFQATT, CDR2 SNEGSKA (reference sequence). CDR3 sequence reads: CSARGGWDIQETQYF.

The rearrangement uses TRBV6-6 and TRBJ2-7; the TCRdb D gene call, TRBD1, has no DNA to confirm it. The CDR3 has 12 residues. Per germline, CDR1 MNHNY and CDR2 SVGAGI (reference sequence). The CDR3 sequence is CASSSRTERRYF.

The chain has TRBV28 and TRBJ1-3. Germline loops: CDR1 MDHEN, CDR2 SYDVKM. The CDR3 is 14 amino acids. The CDR3 sequence: CASRTLVEGNTIYF.

The V call is TRBV5-1, the J call TRBJ2-1; the TCRdb call, TRBD1, lacks DNA for checking. CDR3 length: 16 amino acids. Per the germline V gene, CDR1 is SGHRS and CDR2 is YFSETQ. CDR3 residues: CASSLVGGLAYNEQFF.

The rearrangement links TRBV12-3 or TRBV12-4 to TRBJ2-3; TCRdb designates TRBD1, a call that cannot be tested without DNA. This CDR3 contains 13 residues. CDR3 protein: CASNVDSRDTQYF.

V gene TRBV5-1 combines with J gene TRBJ2-1; TCRdb's D call, TRBD1, is unchecked because there is no DNA. The germline gives CDR1 SGHRS, CDR2 YFSETQ. This CDR3 contains 15 residues. CDR3 in amino acids: CASSLLGESYNEQFF. Complete variable domain (other parts from reference TRBV5-1 and TRBJ2-1): KAGVTQTPRYLIKTRGQQVTLSCSPISGHRSVSWYQQTPGQGLQFLFEYFSETQRNKGNFPGRFSGRQFSNSRSEMNVSTLELGDSALYLCASSLLGESYNEQFFGPGTRLTVL.

V gene TRBV5-5 combines with J gene TRBJ1-4; TCRdb designates TRBD1, a call that cannot be tested without DNA. The CDR3 has 14 amino acids. Germline V gene sequence: CDR1 SGHKS, CDR2 YYEKEE (reference sequence). CDR3 protein: CASSRTGGDEKLFF.

The chain is built from TRBV20-1 and TRBJ1-5; as DNA is missing, the TRBD1 call by TCRdb cannot be tested. The CDR3 is 14 amino acids. Per the germline V gene, CDR1 is DFQATT and CDR2 is SNEGSKA (reference sequence). The CDR3 loop reads CSASGTGAWQPQHF.

This rearrangement joins TRBV12-3 or TRBV12-4 to TRBJ1-5; TCRdb outputs TRBD1, but without DNA this stays unchecked. This CDR3 region has 13 residues. The CDR3 sequence: CASSPFRGQPQHF.

The gene calls are TRBV7-9 and TRBJ2-7; TCRdb's D gene call, TRBD2, goes unchecked for lack of DNA. Germline CDR1 SEHNR, CDR2 FQNEAQ (reference sequence). This CDR3 is built from 14 residues. This chain's CDR3 is CASSKTSGTYEQYF.

The chain has TRBV5-1 and TRBJ1-3; TCRdb calls TRBD1, which cannot be checked without DNA. Germline CDR1 SGHRS, CDR2 YFSETQ. The CDR3 runs 16 residues. CDR3 in amino acids: CASSLRGGTSGNTIYF.

This chain connects TRBV10-3 to TRBJ1-6; the TCRdb call, TRBD1, lacks DNA for checking. Germline values: CDR1 ENHRY, CDR2 SYGVKD. This CDR3 comprises 17 residues. CDR3 sequence reads: CAISEWAGQGDNSPLHF.

This chain uses TRBV5-1 with TRBJ2-3; the TCRdb call, TRBD2, lacks DNA for checking. The CDR3 is made up of 20 amino acids. CDR1 is SGHRS and CDR2 is YFSETQ in the germline V gene. This CDR3 is CASSFGLAGGPMYVLDTQYF.